These 3 T cell receptor beta chains came from one sample sequenced in a study of T cells in localized non-small cell lung cancer. Sequenced by immunoSEQ multiplex PCR; TCRdb stores in-frame clones only, minus some. The table records 35,000 to 45,000 clones, about nine tenths of them present only once. The starting material was peripheral blood, obtained before any cancer treatment. These receptors all stem from a female donor over 55 with stage I squamous cell lung carcinoma.

This chain joins TRBV7-3 and TRBJ2-3; 8 nucleotides align to TRBD2. This CDR3 is built from 15 residues. Germline CDR1 reads SGHTA; CDR2 reads FQGTGA. V trimming: 6 bases; J trimming: 4 bases; junction bases outside the gene matches: 9. CDR3 sequence reads: CASSPSGSGADTQYF. The DNA for the CDR3 is TGTGCCAGCAGTCCGAGCGGGAGTGGAGCAGATACGCAGTATTTT.

This clone was seen only once. V gene TRBV7-9 combines with J gene TRBJ2-2; the match to TRBD2 covers 11 bases. Germline CDR1 and CDR2: SEHNR and FQNEAQ (reference sequence). The CDR3 runs to 17 residues. With V trimmed by 5 bases and J by 5 bases, 10 bases remained unmatched. CDR3 DNA: TGTGCCAGCAGCCCTCCCTTAGCGGGAGGGGAAACCGGGGAGCTGTTTTTT. It is translated as CASSPPLAGGETGELFF.

In this sample, this clone is medium-sized. V gene TRBV19 combines with J gene TRBJ1-2; 10 bases fit TRBD1. The CDR3 has 15 amino acids. The germline gives CDR1 LNHDA, CDR2 SQIVND (reference sequence). V lost 10 bases, J lost 4 bases, and 12 bases stayed unmatched. CDR3 DNA sequence: TGTGCCACTGAGACAGGGGGCGCGACTGGCTATGGCTACACCTTC. Translating gives CATETGGATGYGYTF. Filled out from reference TRBV19 and TRBJ1-2, the complete variable domain reads DGGITQSPKYLFRKEGQNVTLSCEQNLNHDAMYWYRQDPGQGLRLIYYSQIVNDFQKGDIAEGYSVSREKKESFPLTVTSAQKNPTAFYLCATETGGATGYGYTFGSGTRLTVV.